This T cell receptor beta chain comes out of a study of blood T cell repertoires in COVID-19. On the study more broadly: Both acute and convalescent COVID-19 samples were obtained from the United States, Italy and Spain.

Everyone who took part was roughly 18 to 89 years old, and they came from 24 US areas. Membership in each cohort depended on participant-reported clinical history. V was trimmed by 1 base and J by 0 bases, leaving 10 bases between them. Germline assignment: CDR1 SGHNT and CDR2 YENEEA. The CDR3 has 16 amino acids. Sequencing used immunoSEQ multiplex PCR; TCRdb keeps in-frame clones, though not all of them. The data show more than 200,000 clones, more than 70% seen once. V usage is TRBV11-3 and J usage is TRBJ1-3; maybe TRBD1 (6 bases). Sequenced: PBMCs or T cells enriched from blood (not recorded which). This clonotype originated in a woman in her 40s with acute COVID-19. The CDR3 here is CASSLGQGSSGNTIYF. The DNA for the CDR3 is TGTGCCAGCAGCTTAGGCCAGGGGAGCTCTGGAAACACCATATATTTT.